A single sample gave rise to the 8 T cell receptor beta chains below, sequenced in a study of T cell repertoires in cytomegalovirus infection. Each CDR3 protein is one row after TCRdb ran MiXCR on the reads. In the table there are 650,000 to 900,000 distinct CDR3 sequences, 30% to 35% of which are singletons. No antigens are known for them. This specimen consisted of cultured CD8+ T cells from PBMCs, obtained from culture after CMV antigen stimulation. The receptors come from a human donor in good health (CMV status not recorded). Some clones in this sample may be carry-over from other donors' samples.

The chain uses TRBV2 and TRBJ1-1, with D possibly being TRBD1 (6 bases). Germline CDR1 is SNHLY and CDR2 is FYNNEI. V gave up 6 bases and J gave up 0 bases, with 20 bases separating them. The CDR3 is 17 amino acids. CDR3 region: CASRLRGGVSMNTEAFF. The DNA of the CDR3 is TGTGCCAGCAGGCTCAGAGGGGGGGTTTCCATGAACACTGAAGCTTTCTTT.

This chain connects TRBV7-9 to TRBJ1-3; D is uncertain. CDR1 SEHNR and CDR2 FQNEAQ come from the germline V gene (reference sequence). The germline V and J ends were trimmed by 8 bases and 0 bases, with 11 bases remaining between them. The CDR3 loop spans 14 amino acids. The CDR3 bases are TGTGCCAGCCCCAGGCGGAACTCTGGAAACACCATATATTTT. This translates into CASPRRNSGNTIYF.

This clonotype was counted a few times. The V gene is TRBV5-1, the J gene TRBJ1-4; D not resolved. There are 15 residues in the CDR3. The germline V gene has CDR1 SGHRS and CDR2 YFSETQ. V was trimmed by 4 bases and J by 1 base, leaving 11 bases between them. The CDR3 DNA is TGCGCCAGCAGCACCCTGGGCCTAACTAATGAAAAACTGTTTTTT. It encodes CASSTLGLTNEKLFF.

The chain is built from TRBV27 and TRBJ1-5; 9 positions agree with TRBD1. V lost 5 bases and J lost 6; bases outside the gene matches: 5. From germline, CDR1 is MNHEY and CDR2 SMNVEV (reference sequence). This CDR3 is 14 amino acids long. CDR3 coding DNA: TGTGCCAGCAGTAGACAGGGGGATTTTCAGCCCCAGCATTTT. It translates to CASSRQGDFQPQHF.

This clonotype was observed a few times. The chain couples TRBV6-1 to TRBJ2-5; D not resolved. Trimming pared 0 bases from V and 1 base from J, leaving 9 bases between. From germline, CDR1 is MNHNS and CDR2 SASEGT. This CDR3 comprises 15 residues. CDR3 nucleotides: TGTGCCAGCAGTGAAGCGCTTCACAGCCAAGAGACCCAGTACTTC. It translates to CASSEALHSQETQYF.

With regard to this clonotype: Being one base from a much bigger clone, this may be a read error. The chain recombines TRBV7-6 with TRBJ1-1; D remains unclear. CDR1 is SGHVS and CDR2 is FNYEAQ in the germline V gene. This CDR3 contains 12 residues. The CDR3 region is CVSSLRGSEAFF. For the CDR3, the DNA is TGTGTCAGCAGCTTACGAGGGTCGGAAGCTTTCTTT.

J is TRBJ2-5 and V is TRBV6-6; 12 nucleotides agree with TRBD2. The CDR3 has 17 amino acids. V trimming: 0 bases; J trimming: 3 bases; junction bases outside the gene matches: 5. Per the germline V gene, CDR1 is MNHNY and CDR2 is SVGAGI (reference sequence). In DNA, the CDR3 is TGTGCCAGCAGTTACTCGACTAGCGGGGGACTAAAAGAGACCCAGTACTTC. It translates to CASSYSTSGGLKETQYF.

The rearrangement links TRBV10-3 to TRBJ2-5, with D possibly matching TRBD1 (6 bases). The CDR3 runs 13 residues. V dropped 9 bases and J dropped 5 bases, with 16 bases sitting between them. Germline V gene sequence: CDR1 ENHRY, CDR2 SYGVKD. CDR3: CAISTGDVETQYF. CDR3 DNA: TGTGCCATTTCGACAGGAGATGTCGAGACCCAGTACTTC.